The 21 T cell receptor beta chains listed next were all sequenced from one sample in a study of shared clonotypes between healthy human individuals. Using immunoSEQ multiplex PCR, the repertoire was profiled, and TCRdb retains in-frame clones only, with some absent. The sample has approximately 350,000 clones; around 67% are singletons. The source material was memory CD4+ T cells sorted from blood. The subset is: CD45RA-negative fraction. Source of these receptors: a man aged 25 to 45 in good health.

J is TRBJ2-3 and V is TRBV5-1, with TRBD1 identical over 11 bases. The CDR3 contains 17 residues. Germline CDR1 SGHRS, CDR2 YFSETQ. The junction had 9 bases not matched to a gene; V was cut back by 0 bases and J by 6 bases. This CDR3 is CASSLDGTGGTLDTQYF. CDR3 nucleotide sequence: TGCGCCAGCAGCTTGGACGGGACAGGGGGGACTTTGGATACGCAGTATTTT. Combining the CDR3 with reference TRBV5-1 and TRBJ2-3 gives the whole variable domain KAGVTQTPRYLIKTRGQQVTLSCSPISGHRSVSWYQQTPGQGLQFLFEYFSETQRNKGNFPGRFSGRQFSNSRSEMNVSTLELGDSALYLCASSLDGTGGTLDTQYFGPGTRLTVL.

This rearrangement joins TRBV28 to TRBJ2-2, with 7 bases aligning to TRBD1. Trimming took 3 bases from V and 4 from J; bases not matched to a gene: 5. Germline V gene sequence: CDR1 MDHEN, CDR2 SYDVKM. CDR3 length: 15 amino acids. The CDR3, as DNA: TGTGCCAGCAGTTTTATGTCAGGGGGCACCGGGGAGCTGTTTTTT. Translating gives CASSFMSGGTGELFF.

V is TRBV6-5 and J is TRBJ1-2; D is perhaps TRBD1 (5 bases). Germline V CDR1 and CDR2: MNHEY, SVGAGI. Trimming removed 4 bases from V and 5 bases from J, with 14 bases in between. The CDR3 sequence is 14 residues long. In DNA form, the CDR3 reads TGTGCCAGCAGTTCTCCAGGGACTGGGTATGGCTACACCTTC. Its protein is CASSSPGTGYGYTF.

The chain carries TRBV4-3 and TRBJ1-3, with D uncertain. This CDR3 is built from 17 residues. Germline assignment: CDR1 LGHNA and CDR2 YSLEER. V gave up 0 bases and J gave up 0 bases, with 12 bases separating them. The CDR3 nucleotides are TGCGCCAGCAGCCAAGATTTAGGGCCCCTCTCTGGAAACACCATATATTTT. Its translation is CASSQDLGPLSGNTIYF.

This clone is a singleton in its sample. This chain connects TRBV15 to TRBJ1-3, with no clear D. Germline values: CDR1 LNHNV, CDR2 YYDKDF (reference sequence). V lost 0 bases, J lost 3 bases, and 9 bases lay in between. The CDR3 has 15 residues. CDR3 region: CATSRDRGSGNTIYF. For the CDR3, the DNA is TGTGCCACCAGCAGAGATCGAGGCAGTGGAAACACCATATATTTT.

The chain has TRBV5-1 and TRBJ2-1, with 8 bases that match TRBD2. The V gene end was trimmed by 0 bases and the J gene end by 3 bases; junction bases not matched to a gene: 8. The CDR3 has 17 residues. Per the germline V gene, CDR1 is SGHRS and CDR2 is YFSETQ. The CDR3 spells CASSLVLAGGIYNEQFF. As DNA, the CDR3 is TGCGCCAGCAGCTTGGTGCTAGCGGGTGGGATCTACAATGAGCAGTTCTTC.

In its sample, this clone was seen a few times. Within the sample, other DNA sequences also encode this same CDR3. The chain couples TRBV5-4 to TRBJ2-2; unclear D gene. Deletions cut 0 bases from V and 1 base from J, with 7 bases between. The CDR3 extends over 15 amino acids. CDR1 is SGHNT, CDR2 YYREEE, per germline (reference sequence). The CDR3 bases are TGTGCCAGCAGCTTGGTGGGTCGGAACACCGGGGAGCTGTTTTTT. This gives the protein CASSLVGRNTGELFF.

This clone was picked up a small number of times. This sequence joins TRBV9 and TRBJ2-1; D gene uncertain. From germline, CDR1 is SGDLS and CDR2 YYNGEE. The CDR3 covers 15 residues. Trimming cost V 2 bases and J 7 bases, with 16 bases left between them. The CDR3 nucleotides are TGTGCCAGCAGCGTTGCCGGGTCTCAGAGGAATGAGCAGTTCTTC. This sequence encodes CASSVAGSQRNEQFF.

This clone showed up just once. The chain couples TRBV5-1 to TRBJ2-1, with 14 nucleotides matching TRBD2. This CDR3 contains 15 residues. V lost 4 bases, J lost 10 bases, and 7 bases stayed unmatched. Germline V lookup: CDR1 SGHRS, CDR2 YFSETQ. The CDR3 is CASSGTSGRLREQFF. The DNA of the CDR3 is TGCGCCAGCAGCGGGACTAGCGGGAGACTCCGGGAGCAGTTCTTC.

CDR3 sequence: CATKQGVSAYEQYF. In nucleotides, the CDR3 is TGTGCCACCAAGCAGGGTGTTAGCGCCTACGAGCAGTACTTC. The chain links TRBV15 to TRBJ2-7; possibly TRBD1 or TRBD2 for D (5 bases each). The CDR3 spans 14 residues. V lost 7 bases to trimming and J lost 2 bases, with 15 bases between them. Germline V gives CDR1 LNHNV, CDR2 YYDKDF (reference sequence).

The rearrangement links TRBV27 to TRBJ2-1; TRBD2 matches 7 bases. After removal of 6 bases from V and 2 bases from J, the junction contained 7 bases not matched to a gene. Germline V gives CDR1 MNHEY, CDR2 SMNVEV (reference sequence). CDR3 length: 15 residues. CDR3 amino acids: CASSPLTSAYNEQFF. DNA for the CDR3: TGTGCCAGCAGCCCACTAACTAGCGCCTACAATGAGCAGTTCTTC.

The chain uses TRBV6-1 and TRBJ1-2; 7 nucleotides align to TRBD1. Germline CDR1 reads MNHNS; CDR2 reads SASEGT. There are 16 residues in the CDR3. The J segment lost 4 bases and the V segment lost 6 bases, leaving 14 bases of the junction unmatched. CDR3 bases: TGTGCCAGCAGCGAAAGGGCGGGACAGAACACCTATGGCTACACCTTC. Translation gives CASSERAGQNTYGYTF.

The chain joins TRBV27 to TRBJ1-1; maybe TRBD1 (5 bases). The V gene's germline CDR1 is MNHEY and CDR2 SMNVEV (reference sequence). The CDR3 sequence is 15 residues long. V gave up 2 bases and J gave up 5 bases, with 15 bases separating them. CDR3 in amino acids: CASSLDTRVATEAFF. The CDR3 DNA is TGTGCCAGCAGTTTAGACACCAGGGTAGCGACTGAAGCTTTCTTT.

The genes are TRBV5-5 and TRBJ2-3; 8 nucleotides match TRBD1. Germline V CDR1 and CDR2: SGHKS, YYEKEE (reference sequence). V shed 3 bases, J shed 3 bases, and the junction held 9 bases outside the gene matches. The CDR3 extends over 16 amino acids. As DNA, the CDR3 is TGTGCCAGCAGCTCCCTGACAGGGGCTCCTACAGATACGCAGTATTTT. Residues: CASSSLTGAPTDTQYF.

The CDR3: CASSLEPSNYGYTF. CDR3 DNA: TGCGCCAGCAGCTTGGAGCCGTCCAACTATGGCTACACCTTC. The genes are TRBV5-1 and TRBJ1-2; D unclear. In germline, CDR1 is SGHRS, CDR2 YFSETQ. The CDR3 is 14 amino acids. V was cut by 0 bases and J by 2 bases, with 8 bases left in between.

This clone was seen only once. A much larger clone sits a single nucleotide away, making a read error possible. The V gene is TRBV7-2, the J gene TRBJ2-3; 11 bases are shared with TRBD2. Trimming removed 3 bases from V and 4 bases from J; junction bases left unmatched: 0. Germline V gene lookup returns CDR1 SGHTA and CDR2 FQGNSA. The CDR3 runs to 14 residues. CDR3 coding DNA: TGTGCCAGCAGCTTGGGACTAGCGGCAGATACGCAGTATTTT. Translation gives CASSLGLAADTQYF.

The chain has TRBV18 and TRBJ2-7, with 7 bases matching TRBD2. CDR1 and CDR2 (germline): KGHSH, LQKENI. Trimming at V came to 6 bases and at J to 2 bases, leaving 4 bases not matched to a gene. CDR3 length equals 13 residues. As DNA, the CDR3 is TGTGCCAGCTCCGGGACTAACACCTACGAGCAGTACTTC. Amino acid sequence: CASSGTNTYEQYF.

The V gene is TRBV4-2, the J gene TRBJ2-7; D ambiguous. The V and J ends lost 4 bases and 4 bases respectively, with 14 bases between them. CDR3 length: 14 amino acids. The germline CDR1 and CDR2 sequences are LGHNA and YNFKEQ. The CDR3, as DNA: TGTGCCAGCAGCCCGTCGGACCCGTCTTACGAGCAGTACTTC. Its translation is CASSPSDPSYEQYF.

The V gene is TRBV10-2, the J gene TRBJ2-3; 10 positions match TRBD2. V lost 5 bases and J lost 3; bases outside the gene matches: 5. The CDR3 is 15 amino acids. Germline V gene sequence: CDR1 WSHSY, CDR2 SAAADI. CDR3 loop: CASSPTGLATDTQYF. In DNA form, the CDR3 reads TGCGCCAGCAGTCCCACGGGACTAGCGACAGATACGCAGTATTTT.

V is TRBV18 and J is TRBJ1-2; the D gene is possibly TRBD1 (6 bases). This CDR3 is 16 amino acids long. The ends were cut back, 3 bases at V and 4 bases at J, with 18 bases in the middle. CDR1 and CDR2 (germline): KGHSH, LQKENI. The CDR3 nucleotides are TGTGCCAGCTCACCGAGCTACAGGGACGGGACCTATGGCTACACCTTC. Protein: CASSPSYRDGTYGYTF.

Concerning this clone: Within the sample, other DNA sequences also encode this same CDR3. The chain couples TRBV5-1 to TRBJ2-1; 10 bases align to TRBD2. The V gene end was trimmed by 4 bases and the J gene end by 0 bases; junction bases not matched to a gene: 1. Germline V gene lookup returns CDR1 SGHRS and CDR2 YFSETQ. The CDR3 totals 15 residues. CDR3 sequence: CASSRTSGSYNEQFF. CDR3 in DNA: TGCGCCAGCAGCCGGACTAGCGGCTCCTACAATGAGCAGTTCTTC. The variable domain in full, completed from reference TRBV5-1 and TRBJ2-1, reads KAGVTQTPRYLIKTRGQQVTLSCSPISGHRSVSWYQQTPGQGLQFLFEYFSETQRNKGNFPGRFSGRQFSNSRSEMNVSTLELGDSALYLCASSRTSGSYNEQFFGPGTRLTVL.